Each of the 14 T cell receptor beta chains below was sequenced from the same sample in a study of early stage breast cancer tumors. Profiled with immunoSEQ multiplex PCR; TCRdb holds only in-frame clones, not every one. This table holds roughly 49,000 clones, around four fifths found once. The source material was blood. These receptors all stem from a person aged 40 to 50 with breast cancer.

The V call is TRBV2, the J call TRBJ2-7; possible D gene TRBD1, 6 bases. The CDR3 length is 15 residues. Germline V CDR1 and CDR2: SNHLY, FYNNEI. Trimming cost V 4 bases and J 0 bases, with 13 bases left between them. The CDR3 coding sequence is TGTGCCAGCAGTGGTCAGGGGTCTAGCTCCTACGAGCAGTACTTC. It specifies CASSGQGSSSYEQYF.

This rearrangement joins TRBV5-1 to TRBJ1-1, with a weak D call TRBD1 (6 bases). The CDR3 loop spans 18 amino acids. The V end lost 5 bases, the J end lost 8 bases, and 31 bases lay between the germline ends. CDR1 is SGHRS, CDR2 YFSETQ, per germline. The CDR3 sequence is CASRRGNGSKDSVEEAFF. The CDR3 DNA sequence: TGCGCCAGCAGGCGTGGGAACGGATCCAAGGACAGCGTAGAAGAAGCTTTCTTT.

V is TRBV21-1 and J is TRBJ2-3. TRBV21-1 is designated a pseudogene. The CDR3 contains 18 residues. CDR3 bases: TGTGCCAGCAGCAAATTTGGACGGGTCCCCAAATCCACAGATACGCAGTATTTT. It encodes CASSKFGRVPKSTDTQYF.

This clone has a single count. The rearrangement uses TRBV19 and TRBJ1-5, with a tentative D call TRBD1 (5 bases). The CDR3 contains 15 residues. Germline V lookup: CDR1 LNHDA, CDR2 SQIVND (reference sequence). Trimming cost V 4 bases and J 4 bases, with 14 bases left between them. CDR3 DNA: TGTGCCAGTAGTACGGTCAGGGCGGTGAATCAGCCCCAGCATTTT. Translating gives CASSTVRAVNQPQHF.

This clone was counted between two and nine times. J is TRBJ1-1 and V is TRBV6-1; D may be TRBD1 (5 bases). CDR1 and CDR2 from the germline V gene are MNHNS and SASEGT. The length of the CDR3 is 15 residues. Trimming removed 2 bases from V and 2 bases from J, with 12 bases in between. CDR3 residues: CASSEHGGENTEAFF. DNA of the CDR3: TGTGCCAGCAGTGAACATGGGGGAGAAAACACTGAAGCTTTCTTT.

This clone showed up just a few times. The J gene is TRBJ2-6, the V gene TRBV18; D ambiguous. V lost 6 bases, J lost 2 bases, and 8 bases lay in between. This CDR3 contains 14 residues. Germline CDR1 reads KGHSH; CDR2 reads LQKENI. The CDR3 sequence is CASSGTTGANVLTF. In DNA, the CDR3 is TGTGCCAGCTCGGGCACAACTGGGGCCAACGTCCTGACTTTC.

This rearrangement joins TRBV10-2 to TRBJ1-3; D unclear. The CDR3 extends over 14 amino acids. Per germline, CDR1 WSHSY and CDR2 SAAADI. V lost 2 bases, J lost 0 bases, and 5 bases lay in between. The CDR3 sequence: CASSENSSGNTIYF. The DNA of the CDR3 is TGCGCCAGCAGTGAGAACAGCTCTGGAAACACCATATATTTT.

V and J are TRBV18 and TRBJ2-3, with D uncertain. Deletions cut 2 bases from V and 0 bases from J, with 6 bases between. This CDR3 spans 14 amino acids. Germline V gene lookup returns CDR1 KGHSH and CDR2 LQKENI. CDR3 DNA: TGTGCCAGCTCACCATGGCGTAGCACAGATACGCAGTATTTT. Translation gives CASSPWRSTDTQYF.

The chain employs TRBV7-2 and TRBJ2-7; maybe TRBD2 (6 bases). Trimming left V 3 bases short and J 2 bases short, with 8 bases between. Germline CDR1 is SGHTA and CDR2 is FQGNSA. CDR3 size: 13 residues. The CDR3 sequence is CASSFTSTYEQYF. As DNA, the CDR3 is TGTGCCAGCAGCTTTACTAGCACCTACGAGCAGTACTTC.

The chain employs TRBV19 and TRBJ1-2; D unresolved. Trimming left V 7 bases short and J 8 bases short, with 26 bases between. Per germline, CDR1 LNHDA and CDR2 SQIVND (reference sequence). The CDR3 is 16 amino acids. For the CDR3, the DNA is TGTGCCAGTAAATCGGTGAGGACGGCGACTTGGGAAGGCTACACCTTC. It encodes CASKSVRTATWEGYTF.

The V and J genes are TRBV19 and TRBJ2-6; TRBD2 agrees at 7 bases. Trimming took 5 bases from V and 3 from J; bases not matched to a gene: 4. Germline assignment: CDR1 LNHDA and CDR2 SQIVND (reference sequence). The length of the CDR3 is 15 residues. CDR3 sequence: CASSLWGGGANVLTF. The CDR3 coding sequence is TGTGCCAGTAGTCTCTGGGGGGGTGGGGCCAACGTCCTGACTTTC.

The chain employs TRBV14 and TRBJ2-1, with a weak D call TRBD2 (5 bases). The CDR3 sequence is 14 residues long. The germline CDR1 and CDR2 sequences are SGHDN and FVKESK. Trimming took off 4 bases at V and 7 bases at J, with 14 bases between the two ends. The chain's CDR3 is CASSPLASRNEQFF. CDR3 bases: TGTGCCAGCAGCCCGCTAGCCAGCCGGAATGAGCAGTTCTTC. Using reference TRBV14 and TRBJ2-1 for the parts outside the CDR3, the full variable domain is EAGVTQFPSHSVIEKGQTVTLRCDPISGHDNLYWYRRVMGKEIKFLLHFVKESKQDESGMPNNRFLAERTGGTYSTLKVQPAELEDSGVYFCASSPLASRNEQFFGPGTRLTVL.

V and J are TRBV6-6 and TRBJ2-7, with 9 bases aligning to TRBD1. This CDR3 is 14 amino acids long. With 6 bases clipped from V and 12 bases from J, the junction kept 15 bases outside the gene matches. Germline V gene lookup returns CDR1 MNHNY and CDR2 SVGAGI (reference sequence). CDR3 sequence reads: CASSFGDRGRLVYF. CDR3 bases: TGTGCCAGCAGCTTTGGTGACAGGGGGAGGCTTGTGTACTTC.

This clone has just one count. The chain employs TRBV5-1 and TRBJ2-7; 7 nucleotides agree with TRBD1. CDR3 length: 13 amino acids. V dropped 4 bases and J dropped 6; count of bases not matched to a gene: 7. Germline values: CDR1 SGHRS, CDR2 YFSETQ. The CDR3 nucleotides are TGCGCCAGCAGCGCCGACAGGGCCCGCGAGCAGTACTTC. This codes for CASSADRAREQYF.